The T cell receptor beta chain under discussion was sequenced for a study of blood T cells in healthy people across ages. This CDR3 has 15 amino acids. The junction had 14 bases not matched to a gene; V was cut back by 3 bases and J by 11 bases. CDR1 and CDR2 from the germline V gene are MGHRA and YSYEKL. Using a J-beta primer mix together with a sample-barcoded 5' primer, a second PCR was run for about 6 to 11 cycles. TCRdb reanalysed the 5' RACE reads using MiXCR and keeps one entry per CDR3 protein. The profile covers roughly 1.7 million distinct CDR3 sequences, with about 31% appearing a single time and around 10% taken by the ten largest.

This clonotype originated in a woman aged 30 to 39 in good health. Sample: blood. This sequence joins TRBV4-1 and TRBJ2-5, with 8 bases matching TRBD1. The CDR3 spells CASSHPGQGVREQYF. The CDR3 bases are TGCGCCAGCAGCCACCCCGGACAGGGCGTCCGCGAACAGTACTTC.